These T cell receptor beta chains were read from a single sample in a study of T cells in Graves' hyperthyroidism and ophthalmopathy. MiXCR was run by TCRdb on the multiplex PCR reads, yielding one entry per CDR3 protein. Of roughly 800,000 distinct CDR3 sequences in the sample, more than 30% were seen once. The source material was blood. The receptors shown here come from a man aged 18 to 30 with Graves' hyperthyroidism. Both conserved end residues are part of each CDR3. A D gene is named only where the DNA matches it firmly. Clone size is shown for a subset of rows, as once, few, many or a class of expanded clone.

v_gene	d_gene	abundance	j_gene	CDR3aa	CDR3nt
TRBV9	NA	few	TRBJ1-2	CASSPPVRQIKVYGYTF	TGTGCCAGCAGCCCCCCCGTGAGGCAAATCAAAGTCTATGGCTACACCTTC
TRBV6-1	TRBD1	many	TRBJ1-2	CASTGTYGYTF	TGTGCCTCGACAGGGACCTATGGCTACACCTTC
TRBV19	TRBD2	many	TRBJ2-7	CASSAGGTYEQYF	TGTGCCAGTAGCGCGGGGGGGACCTACGAGCAGTACTTC
TRBV19	NA	NA	TRBJ2-6	CASSSGGANVLTF	TGTGCCAGTAGTTCCGGTGGGGCCAACGTCCTGACTTTC
TRBV12-3/TRBV12-4	NA	few	TRBJ1-2	CASSFGYYGYTF	TGTGCCAGCAGTTTTGGGTATTATGGCTACACCTTC
TRBV20-1	NA	NA	TRBJ1-4	CSATFRDFGEKLFF	TGCAGTGCTACCTTCCGGGACTTCGGTGAAAAACTGTTTTTT
TRBV4-1	NA	few	TRBJ1-2	CASSQDRVLDGYTF	TGCGCCAGCAGCCAAGATAGGGTTCTCGATGGCTACACCTTC
TRBV6-6	NA	NA	TRBJ1-3	CASSTLAGNTIYF	TGTGCCAGCAGTACTCTTGCCGGAAACACCATATATTTT
TRBV4-1	NA	few	TRBJ2-6	CASSQAGAGANVLTF	TGCGCCAGCAGCCAAGCGGGCGCTGGGGCCAACGTCCTGACTTTC
TRBV2	NA	few	TRBJ2-5	CASRAWDEETQYF	TGTGCCAGCAGAGCATGGGACGAAGAGACCCAGTACTTC
TRBV14	TRBD1	NA	TRBJ1-4	CASSLGQGAEEKLFF	TGTGCCAGCAGCCTTGGGCAGGGGGCAGAGGAAAAACTGTTTTTT
TRBV7-2	TRBD2	NA	TRBJ2-5	CASSYRLAGGPGETQYF	TGTGCCAGCAGCTACCGACTAGCGGGGGGGCCGGGGGAGACCCAGTACTTC
TRBV10-3	NA	NA	TRBJ2-7	CAISGPEFYEQYF	TGTGCCATCAGTGGCCCAGAGTTCTACGAGCAGTACTTC
TRBV7-9	NA	NA	TRBJ2-1	CASSRTEYNEQFF	TGTGCCAGCAGCCGAACAGAGTACAATGAGCAGTTCTTC
TRBV19	NA	NA	TRBJ1-5	CASSIDPGDNQPQHF	TGTGCCAGTAGTATAGATCCAGGGGACAATCAGCCCCAGCATTTT
TRBV20-1	TRBD1	NA	TRBJ1-1	CSAPLGGSNTEAFF	TGCAGTGCTCCCTTAGGGGGCTCGAACACTGAAGCTTTCTTT
TRBV4-3	NA	few	TRBJ1-3	CASSQNALSYTIYF	TGCGCCAGCAGCCAAAACGCTTTAAGTTACACCATATATTTT
TRBV7-3	TRBD1	few	TRBJ2-7	CASSQQGAGEQYF	TGTGCCAGCAGCCAACAGGGGGCGGGAGAGCAGTACTTC
TRBV7-9	NA	many	TRBJ1-4	CASSSALTEKLFF	TGTGCCAGCAGCTCGGCCCTGACGGAAAAACTGTTTTTT
TRBV7-9	TRBD1	few	TRBJ2-7	CASSTRGRDRGDEQYF	TGTGCCAGCAGCACCCGGGGGAGGGACAGGGGGGACGAGCAGTACTTC
TRBV12-3/TRBV12-4	NA	many	TRBJ1-1	CASSPDGDEAFF	TGTGCCAGCAGCCCCGACGGTGATGAAGCTTTCTTT
TRBV4-3	TRBD2	NA	TRBJ2-7	CASSQDAGDYEQYF	TGCGCCAGCAGCCAAGATGCGGGGGACTACGAGCAGTACTTC
TRBV2	NA	NA	TRBJ2-5	CASSRGMSQETQYF	TGTGCCAGCAGTCGCGGGATGTCCCAAGAGACCCAGTACTTC
TRBV29-1	NA	NA	TRBJ1-5	CSVEMGEGYQPQHF	TGCAGCGTTGAGATGGGGGAGGGCTATCAGCCCCAGCATTTT
TRBV19	NA	NA	TRBJ1-2	CASRPSGGYTF	TGTGCCAGTAGGCCCTCGGGGGGCTACACCTTC
TRBV20-1	TRBD1	NA	TRBJ2-5	CSAETTGTAYQETQYF	TGCAGTGCCGAAACCACCGGGACAGCGTACCAAGAGACCCAGTACTTC
TRBV9	TRBD2	few	TRBJ2-5	CASSPSRGVGQETQYF	TGTGCCAGCAGCCCCTCACGGGGGGTGGGCCAAGAGACCCAGTACTTC
TRBV10-3	NA	NA	TRBJ2-2	CASQGSYTGELFF	TGTGCCAGCCAGGGATCCTACACCGGGGAGCTGTTTTTT
TRBV19	NA	many	TRBJ1-1	CASSRVTEAFF	TGTGCCAGTAGTAGGGTCACTGAAGCTTTCTTT
TRBV13	NA	NA	TRBJ2-7	CASSLEGGIGYEQYF	TGTGCCAGCAGCTTAGAGGGGGGAATTGGGTACGAGCAGTACTTC
TRBV12-3/TRBV12-4	NA	once	TRBJ2-7	CASSLLGVRYEQYF	TGTGCCAGCAGTTTACTAGGGGTTCGGTACGAGCAGTACTTC
TRBV7-6	TRBD1	many	TRBJ2-7	CASSRGPTGQGSHEQYF	TGTGCCAGCAGCAGAGGACCCACGGGACAGGGTTCCCACGAGCAGTACTTC
TRBV11-1	NA	NA	TRBJ2-7	CASSAGTLAYEQYF	TGTGCCAGTAGCGCCGGGACACTCGCCTACGAGCAGTACTTC
TRBV11-2	NA	NA	TRBJ2-2	CASSLRLAVSGELFF	TGTGCCAGCAGCTTAAGGCTGGCTGTATCCGGGGAGCTGTTTTTT
TRBV2	NA	NA	TRBJ2-7	CASSEARQAVAYEQYF	TGTGCCAGCAGTGAAGCGCGGCAGGCCGTGGCCTACGAGCAGTACTTC
TRBV7-2	NA	few	TRBJ2-2	CASSLFRDATGELFF	TGTGCCAGCAGCTTATTCCGGGATGCTACCGGGGAGCTGTTTTTT
TRBV7-6	TRBD2	many	TRBJ2-5	CASSSDPRGGETQYF	TGTGCCAGCAGCTCGGACCCTCGGGGGGGAGAGACCCAGTACTTC
TRBV5-1	TRBD2	NA	TRBJ2-5	CASTIGGSHGETQYF	TGCGCCAGCACAATAGGCGGGAGTCACGGGGAGACCCAGTACTTC
TRBV15	NA	once	TRBJ1-2	CATRPFSGRAANYGYTF	TGTGCCACCAGACCCTTCAGCGGGAGGGCCGCCAACTATGGCTACACCTTC
TRBV10-3	NA	NA	TRBJ2-5	CALPAFQETQYF	TGTGCCCTTCCGGCTTTTCAAGAGACCCAGTACTTC
TRBV20-1	TRBD1	once	TRBJ1-4	CSAPGDRNNEKLFF	TGCAGTGCTCCCGGGGACAGAAATAATGAAAAACTGTTTTTT
TRBV20-1	NA	NA	TRBJ1-1	CSARTVLAHIEAFF	TGCAGTGCGAGGACAGTCTTGGCCCATATTGAAGCTTTCTTT
TRBV2	TRBD2	NA	TRBJ2-7	CASSEGTSELYEQYF	TGTGCCAGCAGTGAGGGGACTAGCGAACTCTACGAGCAGTACTTC
TRBV7-2	TRBD1	NA	TRBJ1-2	CASSATGDSYGYTF	TGTGCCAGCTCCGCGACAGGGGACAGCTATGGCTACACCTTC
TRBV10-3	TRBD1	once	TRBJ1-2	CAISEFSQGAGGYTF	TGTGCCATCAGTGAGTTCTCACAGGGGGCGGGAGGCTACACCTTC
TRBV7-9	NA	many	TRBJ2-5	CASSWGRGDETQYF	TGTGCCAGCAGCTGGGGCAGGGGAGATGAGACCCAGTACTTC
TRBV6-5	NA	few	TRBJ2-5	CASSSNEGAQYF	TGTGCCAGCAGTTCCAATGAGGGAGCCCAGTACTTC
TRBV19	NA	NA	TRBJ1-1	CASSRDFPNTEAFF	TGTGCCAGTAGTCGGGACTTCCCGAACACTGAAGCTTTCTTT
TRBV7-9	TRBD2	many	TRBJ2-7	CASSPGREGEQYF	TGTGCCAGCAGCCCCGGGAGGGAAGGCGAGCAGTACTTC
TRBV7-2	TRBD1	NA	TRBJ2-5	CASSSDRGLQPQYF	TGTGCCAGCAGCTCGGACAGGGGGCTTCAGCCCCAGTACTTC
TRBV9	NA	few	TRBJ1-2	CASSAPGGALYGYTF	TGTGCCAGCAGCGCCCCGGGCGGAGCCCTCTATGGCTACACCTTC
TRBV29-1	TRBD1	NA	TRBJ1-2	CSLGQGEGYTF	TGCAGCCTCGGACAGGGGGAAGGCTACACCTTC
TRBV10-2	NA	NA	TRBJ2-2	CASRGAGANTGELFF	TGCGCCAGCAGGGGGGCAGGAGCGAACACCGGGGAGCTGTTTTTT
TRBV15	TRBD1	NA	TRBJ2-7	CATSRKTGGAYEQYF	TGTGCCACCAGCAGAAAAACAGGGGGAGCGTACGAGCAGTACTTC
TRBV2	NA	many	TRBJ1-6	CASTGEGSPLHF	TGTGCCAGCACCGGGGAAGGTTCACCCCTCCACTTT
TRBV7-9	TRBD2	NA	TRBJ2-2	CASSYPRTSGSNTGELFF	TGTGCCAGCAGCTACCCTCGGACTAGCGGGAGTAACACCGGGGAGCTGTTTTTT
TRBV29-1	NA	NA	TRBJ1-1	CSYRGENTEAFF	TGCAGCTACCGAGGGGAAAACACTGAAGCTTTCTTT
TRBV5-6	NA	NA	TRBJ1-2	CASSLAGMGEGYTF	TGTGCCAGCAGCTTGGCAGGGATGGGAGAAGGCTACACCTTC
TRBV6-5	TRBD1	few	TRBJ1-2	CASSYSGGAKGYTF	TGTGCCAGCAGTTACTCAGGGGGCGCGAAAGGCTACACCTTC
TRBV29-1	NA	few	TRBJ2-7	CSVGGEPYEQYF	TGCAGCGTGGGCGGGGAACCCTACGAGCAGTACTTC